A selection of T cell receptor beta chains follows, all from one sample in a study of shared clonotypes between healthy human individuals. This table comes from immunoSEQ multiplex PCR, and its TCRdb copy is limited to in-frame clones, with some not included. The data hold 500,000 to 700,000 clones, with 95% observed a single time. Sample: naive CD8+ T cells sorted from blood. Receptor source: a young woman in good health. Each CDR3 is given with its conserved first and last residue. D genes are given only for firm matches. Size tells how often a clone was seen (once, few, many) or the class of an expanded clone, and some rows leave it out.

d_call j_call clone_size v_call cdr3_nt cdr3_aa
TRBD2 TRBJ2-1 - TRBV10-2 TGCGCCAGCACTGATCCCTTAGCGGGCCATGAGCAGTTCTTC CASTDPLAGHEQFF
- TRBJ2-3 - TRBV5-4 TGTGCCAGCAGCGTCCGGCGTAGCACAGATACGCAGTATTTT CASSVRRSTDTQYF
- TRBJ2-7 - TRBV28 TGTGCCAGCAGCCTAGTCTTGGCTAGCGCAAACTACGAGCAGTACTTC CASSLVLASANYEQYF
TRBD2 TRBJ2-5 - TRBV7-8 TGTGCCAGCAGCTTAGTCCTAGCGGGAGGGACACAAGAGACCCAGTACTTC CASSLVLAGGTQETQYF
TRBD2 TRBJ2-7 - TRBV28 TGTGCCAGCAGTTCCTTCCGCGAGAATAGCGGGAGGGCCTACGAGCAGTACTTC CASSSFRENSGRAYEQYF
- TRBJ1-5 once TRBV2 TGTGCCAGCAGTGAGCTGGGAGTGGGCTCCAATCAGCCCCAGCATTTT CASSELGVGSNQPQHF
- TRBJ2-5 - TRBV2 TGTGCCAGCAGTGATTTTCCAGGGGTGAGGGAGACCCAGTACTTC CASSDFPGVRETQYF
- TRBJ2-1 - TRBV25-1 TGTGCCAGCAGTGATAGCGGCGAGCAGTTCTTC CASSDSGEQFF
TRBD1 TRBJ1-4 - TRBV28 TGTGCCAGCAGTTCCGGACAGGGCCAAAATGAAAAACTGTTTTTT CASSSGQGQNEKLFF
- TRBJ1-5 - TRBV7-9 TGTGCCAGCAGCTTCAGCGAGGGGGATCAGCCCCAGCATTTT CASSFSEGDQPQHF
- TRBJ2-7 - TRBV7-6 TGTGCCAGCAGCTTACGGCCTGTCAACGAGCAGTACTTC CASSLRPVNEQYF
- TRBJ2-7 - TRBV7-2 TGTGCCAGCAGCGTCTCCTACGAGCAGTACTTC CASSVSYEQYF
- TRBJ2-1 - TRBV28 TGTGCCAGCAGCCAAGGAGGGAGGAACGAGCAGTTCTTC CASSQGGRNEQFF
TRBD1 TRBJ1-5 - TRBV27 TGTGCCAGCAGTCTCCGGGACAGCCGTCAGCCCCAGCATTTT CASSLRDSRQPQHF
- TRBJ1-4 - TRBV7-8 TGTGCCAGCAGCTTAATAGTCGGCACAGGCGCTAATGAAAAACTGTTTTTT CASSLIVGTGANEKLFF
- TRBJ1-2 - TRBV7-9 TGTGCCAGCAGCCCGGGACCCAGAACGGCTAACTATGGCTACACCTTC CASSPGPRTANYGYTF
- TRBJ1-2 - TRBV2 TGTGCCAGCAGTGAAGCATATGGCTACACCTTC CASSEAYGYTF
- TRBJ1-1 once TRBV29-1 TGCAGCGTTGACTCGGACGCGAGTGACACTGAAGCTTTCTTT CSVDSDASDTEAFF
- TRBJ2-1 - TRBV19 TGTGCCAGCGGACCTTGGGAATACAGAAGGGATGAGCAGTTCTTC CASGPWEYRRDEQFF
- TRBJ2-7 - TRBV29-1 TGCAGCGTTGGGTCGGGAGTGACCTACGAGCAGTACTTC CSVGSGVTYEQYF
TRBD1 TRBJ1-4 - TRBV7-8 TGTGCCAGCAGCGCTACAGGGGGCGCGGCTGAAAAACTGTTTTTT CASSATGGAAEKLFF
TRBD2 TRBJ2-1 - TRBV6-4 TGTGCCAGCAGTTACGAGCGGGGGAACAATGAGCAGTTCTTC CASSYERGNNEQFF
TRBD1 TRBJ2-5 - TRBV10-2 TGCGCCAGCAGGGACAGGGGGCGTGAGACCCAGTACTTC CASRDRGRETQYF
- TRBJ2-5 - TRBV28 TGTGCCAGCAGTTTGCTCCGGACAGGAGGGGAGACCCAGTACTTC CASSLLRTGGETQYF
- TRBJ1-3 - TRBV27 TGTGCCAGCAGTTCCGGGACACTGGGCACCTCTGGAAACACCATATATTTT CASSSGTLGTSGNTIYF